A selection of T cell receptor beta chains follows, all from one sample in a study of T-cell reconstitution after alpha-beta-depleted transplantation in children. TCRdb re-called the PCR reads with MiXCR, one entry per CDR3 protein. This table holds around 490,000 distinct CDR3 sequences, about an eighth found once. This material consisted of PBMCs, mostly from graft donor cells, taken 180 days after TCRalphabeta/CD19-depleted stem cell transplant. These receptor sequences come from a female patient aged 2-10 years who had a stem cell transplant for aplastic anemia, so the T cells may come from the graft donor. CDR3s include the opening cysteine and the closing phenylalanine or tryptophan. A D gene is named only where the DNA matches it firmly. Where a row states a size, it is once, few, many or the class of an expanded clone; other rows omit it.

>TRBJ2-4|.|TRBV27|.
CASSLSGPSLAKNIQYF
TGTGCCAGCAGTTTATCGGGGCCGTCCTTAGCCAAAAACATTCAGTACTTC
>TRBJ2-6|.|TRBV12-3/TRBV12-4|few
CASSLSTSGANVLTF
TGTGCCAGCAGTTTAAGTACGTCTGGGGCCAACGTCCTGACTTTC
>TRBJ2-3|.|TRBV15|.
CATSRDLSGSTDTQYF
TGTGCCACCAGCAGAGATCTAAGCGGGAGCACAGATACGCAGTATTTT
>TRBJ1-6|.|TRBV6-5|.
CASSLVSGGAGSPLHF
TGTGCCAGCAGCTTAGTCTCGGGGGGGGCTGGTTCACCCCTCCACTTT
>TRBJ2-1|TRBD2|TRBV6-2/TRBV6-3|.
CASSWDPWRESYEQFF
TGTGCCAGCAGTTGGGATCCTTGGCGGGAGAGCTATGAGCAGTTCTTC
>TRBJ1-5|TRBD1|TRBV24-1|.
CATSDGDRGQPQHF
TGTGCCACCAGTGATGGGGACAGGGGACAGCCCCAGCATTTT
>TRBJ2-2|.|TRBV24-1|.
CATSDPRLAGSGTGELFF
TGTGCCACCAGTGACCCTCGCTTGGCGGGGTCGGGGACCGGGGAGCTGTTTTTT
>TRBJ1-2|.|TRBV7-2|few
CASSLGTGISYGYTF
TGTGCCAGCAGCCTAGGGACCGGAATTTCCTATGGCTACACCTTC
>TRBJ1-2|TRBD1|TRBV30|once
CAWTVSTGKLDYGYTF
TGTGCCTGGACCGTCTCGACAGGGAAGTTGGACTATGGCTACACCTTC
>TRBJ2-5|TRBD1|TRBV6-1|few
CASRRTGVQETQYF
TGTGCCAGCAGGAGAACAGGGGTGCAAGAGACCCAGTACTTC
>TRBJ2-1|.|TRBV9|.
CASSVGESRGRRGVYNEQFF
TGTGCCAGCAGCGTAGGGGAATCGCGGGGGCGGAGGGGGGTATACAATGAGCAGTTCTTC
>TRBJ1-1|.|TRBV10-3|many
CAITATPDTEAFF
TGTGCCATCACCGCCACCCCGGACACTGAAGCTTTCTTT
>TRBJ2-1|TRBD2|TRBV5-1|many
CASSAAGGVANNEQFF
TGCGCCAGCAGCGCAGCGGGAGGAGTTGCCAACAATGAGCAGTTCTTC
>TRBJ1-2|.|TRBV12-3/TRBV12-4|.
CASSFFSGRPYF
TGTGCCAGCAGTTTCTTTTCAGGGCGACCTTACTTC
>TRBJ2-3|TRBD2|TRBV2|.
CASSHGTSGRMIGTDTQYF
TGTGCCAGCAGTCACGGGACTAGCGGGAGGATGATCGGGACAGATACGCAGTATTTT
>TRBJ2-5|.|TRBV29-1|many
CSVVGYIQETQYF
TGCAGCGTTGTGGGCTACATCCAAGAGACCCAGTACTTC
>TRBJ2-5|.|TRBV25-1|many
CASSEFTFEETQYF
TGTGCCAGCAGTGAATTTACTTTCGAGGAGACCCAGTACTTC
>TRBJ2-2|.|TRBV6-2/TRBV6-3|few
CASSSPPVWVDTGELFF
TGTGCCAGCAGCTCACCCCCGGTGTGGGTTGACACCGGGGAGCTGTTTTTT
>TRBJ2-5|TRBD2|TRBV7-2|few
CASSIGLAAQETQYF
TGTGCCAGCAGCATTGGACTAGCGGCTCAAGAGACCCAGTACTTC
>TRBJ1-1|.|TRBV3-1|few
CASSHRGFVEAFF
TGTGCCAGCAGCCACAGGGGATTTGTTGAAGCTTTCTTT
>TRBJ2-7|.|TRBV3-1|.
CASSFRTSHEQYF
TGTGCCAGCAGCTTTCGGACAAGCCACGAGCAGTACTTC
>TRBJ1-4|TRBD1|TRBV19|few
CASKDRANEKLFF
TGTGCCAGCAAGGACAGGGCTAATGAAAAACTGTTTTTT
>TRBJ2-7|.|TRBV5-1|few
CASSFSRPGGNEQYF
TGCGCCAGCAGCTTCTCGAGGCCTGGGGGGAACGAGCAGTACTTC
>TRBJ2-1|TRBD2|TRBV7-9|few
CASRLPSGSPYNEQFF
TGTGCCAGCAGATTACCTAGCGGGAGCCCCTACAATGAGCAGTTCTTC
>TRBJ2-7|.|TRBV9|.
CASSLFPTYEQYF
TGTGCCAGCAGCCTCTTCCCCACCTACGAGCAGTACTTC
>TRBJ1-2|.|TRBV6-5|few
CASSFRRQNRFYGYTF
TGTGCCAGCAGTTTCCGACGACAGAACCGCTTCTATGGCTACACCTTC
>TRBJ1-1|TRBD1|TRBV29-1|many
CSADREFGNTEAFF
TGCAGCGCCGACAGGGAGTTCGGGAACACTGAAGCTTTCTTT
>TRBJ1-1|TRBD1|TRBV2|once
CAMPADRVGNTEAFF
TGTGCCATGCCGGCCGACAGGGTCGGAAACACTGAAGCTTTCTTT
>TRBJ2-1|.|TRBV12-5|.
CASGLIANEQFF
TGTGCTAGTGGTTTGATAGCTAATGAGCAGTTCTTC
>TRBJ2-7|.|TRBV12-3/TRBV12-4|.
CASSFSTREQYF
TGTGCCAGCAGTTTCTCGACGAGGGAGCAGTACTTC
>TRBJ2-1|.|TRBV28|many
CASSLRSPSYNEQFF
TGTGCCAGCAGTTTACGGTCTCCCTCCTACAATGAGCAGTTCTTC
>TRBJ2-1|TRBD2|TRBV27|few
CASSSLAGGPKFF
TGTGCCAGCAGTTCTCTAGCGGGAGGGCCCAAGTTCTTC
>TRBJ2-3|.|TRBV14|few
CASSQEVGGSADTQYF
TGTGCCAGCAGCCAAGAGGTCGGTGGGAGTGCAGATACGCAGTATTTT
>TRBJ2-5|.|TRBV5-1|.
CASSLGPTETQYF
TGCGCCAGCAGCTTGGGGCCGACGGAGACCCAGTACTTC
>TRBJ1-3|.|TRBV20-1|few
CSALNPVNTIYF
TGCAGTGCCCTTAATCCGGTGAACACCATATATTTT
>TRBJ2-1|.|TRBV5-1|.
CASSLFADPYNEQFF
TGCGCCAGCAGCTTGTTCGCAGATCCCTACAATGAGCAGTTCTTC
>TRBJ2-7|.|TRBV19|few
CASSIVRTLVHEQYF
TGTGCCAGTAGTATTGTGCGCACGCTTGTGCACGAGCAGTACTTC
>TRBJ1-2|.|TRBV25-1|many
CASSEWGDYGYTF
TGTGCCAGCAGTGAATGGGGAGACTATGGCTACACCTTC
>TRBJ2-1|TRBD2|TRBV4-3|many
CASSQDRASGSMWNEQFF
TGCGCCAGCAGCCAAGATCGGGCTAGCGGGAGTATGTGGAATGAGCAGTTCTTC
>TRBJ2-5|TRBD1|TRBV10-2|.
CASSRAGTGTGVGETQYF
TGCGCCAGCAGCCGAGCGGGGACCGGGACAGGGGTGGGGGAGACCCAGTACTTC
>TRBJ2-1|TRBD2|TRBV27|few
CASRRIGGFIYNEQFF
TGTGCCAGCCGTCGAATCGGGGGGTTCATATACAATGAGCAGTTCTTC
>TRBJ2-5|.|TRBV3-1|.
CASSQAYWGGETQYF
TGTGCCAGCAGCCAAGCCTACTGGGGTGGCGAGACCCAGTACTTC
>TRBJ2-3|TRBD2|TRBV20-1|.
CSARTPWPGGPTDTQYF
TGCAGTGCTAGAACCCCTTGGCCGGGAGGTCCCACAGATACGCAGTATTTT
>TRBJ2-7|.|TRBV11-1|few
CASSPDSYYEQYF
TGTGCCAGCAGCCCAGACAGCTACTACGAGCAGTACTTC
>TRBJ1-1|.|TRBV7-9|once
CASSPRAGDF
TGTGCCAGCAGCCCCCGCGCCGGAGACTTT
>TRBJ1-1|.|TRBV28|few
CASRSGSRNTEAFF
TGTGCCAGCAGAAGTGGGTCGCGGAACACTGAAGCTTTCTTT
>TRBJ2-3|TRBD2|TRBV20-1|.
CCALLAGGPVRTDTQYF
TGCTGTGCCTTACTAGCGGGAGGGCCTGTTCGCACAGATACGCAGTATTTT
>TRBJ2-1|.|TRBV5-6|few
CASSSLWHEQFF
TGTGCCAGCAGCTCCCTCTGGCATGAGCAGTTCTTC
>TRBJ2-5|TRBD1|TRBV7-2|few
CASSLLLWAGGQETQYF
TGTGCCAGCAGCTTATTATTATGGGCAGGGGGCCAAGAGACCCAGTACTTC
>TRBJ2-7|.|TRBV7-9|few
CASSLSRGEQYF
TGTGCCAGCAGCTTAAGCAGGGGCGAGCAGTACTTC
>TRBJ1-1|TRBD1|TRBV30|few
CAWSRKGAADTEAFF
TGTGCCTGGAGTCGAAAGGGGGCGGCGGACACTGAAGCTTTCTTT
>TRBJ2-2|.|TRBV5-1|.
CASSLAAVAGTGELFF
TGCGCCAGCAGCCTTGCGGCTGTTGCGGGCACCGGGGAGCTGTTTTTT
>TRBJ2-2|TRBD2|TRBV7-2|few
CASSSGLATTGELFF
TGTGCCAGCAGCTCGGGACTAGCGACGACCGGGGAGCTGTTTTTT
>TRBJ2-1|TRBD2|TRBV12-3/TRBV12-4|.
CASSRRLAGNNEQFF
TGTGCCAGCAGTCGCCGACTAGCGGGGAACAATGAGCAGTTCTTC
>TRBJ1-1|.|TRBV15|.
CATSRVTAFEAFF
TGTGCCACCAGCAGAGTAACAGCCTTTGAAGCTTTCTTT
>TRBJ1-5|.|TRBV7-9|few
CASSTNQGRPQHF
TGTGCCAGCAGCACCAACCAGGGTCGGCCCCAGCATTTT
>TRBJ2-7|.|TRBV4-3|.
CASSQGQDYYEQYF
TGCGCCAGCAGCCAAGGACAGGATTACTACGAGCAGTACTTC
>TRBJ2-1|TRBD2|TRBV3-1|.
CASSQPGLAGVPFF
TGTGCCAGCAGCCAACCGGGACTAGCGGGAGTACCGTTCTTC
>TRBJ2-7|.|TRBV3-1|.
CASDKGLPIPNYEQYF
TGTGCCAGCGATAAGGGGCTACCCATCCCTAACTACGAGCAGTACTTC
>TRBJ1-1|.|TRBV5-6|few
CASTSEWEYTEAFF
TGTGCCAGCACTTCCGAATGGGAGTACACTGAAGCTTTCTTT